The clone carrying this T cell receptor (beta chain) was picked up one time. Its antigen is not known. The data derive from a study of CD4 T cells in relation to SARS-CoV-2 and coronaviruses. Across the study: PBMCs were cultured with antigen for less than twelve days before TCR beta sequencing.

Germline loops: CDR1 SGHDN, CDR2 FVKESK. V was pared by 6 bases and J by 4 bases, with 13 bases between. There are 13 residues in the CDR3. The unexposed donors gave CD4+ T cells in about 2011-2018, prior to COVID-19. CD4+ T cells were isolated from the cells after 10 days of culture. Unexposed-donor CD4+ T cells were probed with SARS-CoV-2 S/N and four cold-coronavirus spikes, cells permitting. Produced via immunoSEQ multiplex PCR; TCRdb's table is partial and in-frame only. Here the sample spans 20,000 to 25,000 clones, around three quarters being singletons. Study-wide findings and caveats: About 65% of donors had memory CD4+ clonotypes crossrecognizing SARS-CoV-2 and common cold coronavirus spike.

The rearrangement links TRBV14 to TRBJ2-7; D perhaps matches TRBD1 (5 bases). The receptor was isolated from a human donor in good health. Sample: CD4+ T cells from PBMCs, cultured in vitro. CDR3 loop: CASRATGIYEQYF. CDR3 sequence (DNA): TGTGCCAGCAGGGCTACAGGCATATACGAGCAGTACTTC.